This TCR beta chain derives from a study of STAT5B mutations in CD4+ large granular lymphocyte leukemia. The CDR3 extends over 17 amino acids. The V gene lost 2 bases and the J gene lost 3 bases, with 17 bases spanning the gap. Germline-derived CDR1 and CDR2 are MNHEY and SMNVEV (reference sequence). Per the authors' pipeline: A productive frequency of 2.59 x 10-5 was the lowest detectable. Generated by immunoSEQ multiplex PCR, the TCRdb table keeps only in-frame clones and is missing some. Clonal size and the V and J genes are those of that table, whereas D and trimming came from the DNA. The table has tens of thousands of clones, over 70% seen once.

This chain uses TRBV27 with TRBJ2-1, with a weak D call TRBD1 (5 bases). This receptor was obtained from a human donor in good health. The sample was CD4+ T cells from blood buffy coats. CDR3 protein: CASSLGAMTAFYNEQFF. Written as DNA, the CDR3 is TGTGCCAGCAGTTTAGGGGCCATGACGGCTTTCTACAATGAGCAGTTCTTC.